These 26 T cell receptor beta chains were all obtained from the same sample, sequenced in a study of TIL therapy for anti-PD-1-resistant metastatic lung cancer. This was the immunoSEQ v3 assay. Assay: immunoSEQ multiplex PCR; the TCRdb copy retains only in-frame clones and omits some. The data show about 36,000 clones, with around 70% seen just once and 4.5% to 6% held by the top ten. Time point of the sample: pre-treatment sample, taken before nivolumab and TIL therapy. This specimen consisted of blood, obtained at baseline. These receptors all stem from a person aged 25 to 85 with non-small cell lung cancer.

The chain is built from TRBV9 and TRBJ1-1; D unclear. Per germline, CDR1 SGDLS and CDR2 YYNGEE. The CDR3 is made up of 13 amino acids. The ends were cut back, 4 bases at V and 3 bases at J, with 10 bases in the middle. In DNA, the CDR3 is TGTGCCAGCAGCTATGGGAGAGACACTGAAGCTTTCTTT. Protein sequence: CASSYGRDTEAFF. The whole variable domain, filled in from reference TRBV9 and TRBJ1-1, reads DSGVTQTPKHLITATGQRVTLRCSPRSGDLSVYWYQQSLDQGLQFLIQYYNGEERAKGNILERFSAQQFPDLHSELNLSSLELGDSALYFCASSYGRDTEAFFGQGTRLTVV.

The genes are TRBV6-5 and TRBJ1-4; D gene unclear. The V gene's germline CDR1 is MNHEY and CDR2 SVGAGI. The germline V and J ends were trimmed by 0 bases and 7 bases, with 15 bases remaining between them. CDR3 length: 16 amino acids. In DNA, the CDR3 is TGTGCCAGCAGTTACTCCACCGGATTTACTCGTGAAAAACTGTTTTTT. Translation: CASSYSTGFTREKLFF.

The gene calls are TRBV25-1 and TRBJ1-5, with TRBD1 as a possible D gene (5 bases). Trimming stripped 6 bases from V and 6 bases from J, with 15 bases between. The germline gives CDR1 MGHDK, CDR2 SYGVNS. The CDR3 length is 14 residues. Here the CDR3 reads CASRGPLVGQPQHF. CDR3 nucleotide sequence: TGTGCCAGCAGGGGACCCCTCGTTGGTCAGCCCCAGCATTTT.

This chain connects TRBV18 to TRBJ2-5; 10 bases are shared with TRBD1. The CDR3 contains 16 residues. Looked up from germline, CDR1 is KGHSH and CDR2 is LQKENI. Losses at the gene ends were 3 bases for V and 4 bases for J; bases not matched to a gene: 8. CDR3 protein: CASSPLRQGAGETQYF. Here the CDR3 DNA reads TGTGCCAGCTCACCCCTCCGACAGGGGGCGGGAGAGACCCAGTACTTC.

This clone is a singleton in its sample. The chain links TRBV2 to TRBJ2-5; 8 bases are shared with TRBD2. The CDR3 has 16 amino acids. In germline, CDR1 is SNHLY, CDR2 FYNNEI. Trimming removed 7 bases from V and 2 bases from J; junction bases left unmatched: 12. Here the CDR3 DNA reads TGTGCCAGCACCGAGCGAACAGGACTAGCACAAGAGACCCAGTACTTC. This translates into CASTERTGLAQETQYF.

The gene calls are TRBV20-1 and TRBJ2-7, with D unclear. Germline CDR1 DFQATT, CDR2 SNEGSKA (reference sequence). The CDR3 consists of 11 residues. The V end was cut by 6 bases, the J end by 0 bases, with 6 bases between. In nucleotides, the CDR3 is TGCAGTGCAGGTACCTCCTACGAGCAGTACTTC. The encoded protein is CSAGTSYEQYF.

The CDR3 DNA reads as TGTGCCAGCAGTTTATACCCTAGCTCCTACAATGAGCAGTTCTTC. Its protein product is CASSLYPSSYNEQFF. The genes are TRBV27 and TRBJ2-1, with D uncertain. Germline CDR1 is MNHEY and CDR2 is SMNVEV (reference sequence). Trimming cost V 1 base and J 0 bases, with 7 bases left between them. The CDR3 runs 15 residues.

V gene TRBV5-1 combines with J gene TRBJ1-4, with D hard to call. Trimming took 0 bases from V and 6 from J, leaving 15 bases between them. Germline V gives CDR1 SGHRS, CDR2 YFSETQ. The CDR3 covers 16 residues. The CDR3 reads CASSLGPGASDEKLFF. CDR3 DNA: TGCGCCAGCAGCTTGGGGCCGGGAGCCTCGGATGAAAAACTGTTTTTT.

The J gene is TRBJ2-7, the V gene TRBV27; weak D call: TRBD2 (5 bases). Between the trimmed V and J ends, which lost 3 bases and 5 bases, there was a span of 11 bases. The CDR3 is 13 residues long. Germline V gene sequence: CDR1 MNHEY, CDR2 SMNVEV (reference sequence). The CDR3 loop is CASSFSRANEQYF. Here the CDR3 DNA reads TGTGCCAGCAGTTTTTCGAGGGCGAACGAGCAGTACTTC.

In this sample, this clone turned up a few times. V and J are TRBV5-1 and TRBJ2-7; D is ambiguous. V was pared by 5 bases and J by 3 bases, with 6 bases between. Looked up from germline, CDR1 is SGHRS and CDR2 is YFSETQ. The CDR3 runs 11 residues. The CDR3 loop reads CASSYDYEQYF. The CDR3 DNA follows: TGCGCCAGCAGTTACGACTACGAGCAGTACTTC.

This clone came up a few times. The V call is TRBV12-2, the J call TRBJ1-1. TRBV12-2 is termed a pseudogene. The CDR3 has 14 residues. CDR3 coding DNA: TGTGCAAGTCGCTCTCGAGTGGAGGGCACTGAAGCTTTCTTT. It is translated as CASRSRVEGTEAFF.

In this sample, this clone turned up a few times. The chain employs TRBV28 and TRBJ1-3; D unresolved. Germline assignment: CDR1 MDHEN and CDR2 SYDVKM. Trimming took off 5 bases at V and 0 bases at J, with 8 bases between the two ends. The CDR3 is made up of 14 amino acids. CDR3 DNA: TGTGCCAGCAGTCCCCCGGGCTCTGGAAACACCATATATTTT. Translation: CASSPPGSGNTIYF.

This chain links TRBV28 with TRBJ2-3, with 8 bases that match TRBD1. This CDR3 spans 16 amino acids. The germline V gene has CDR1 MDHEN and CDR2 SYDVKM. V dropped 2 bases and J dropped 4; count of bases not matched to a gene: 8. CDR3 region: CASSLGADRGADTQYF. The CDR3 DNA reads as TGTGCCAGCAGTTTAGGGGCCGACAGGGGAGCAGATACGCAGTATTTT.

CDR3 amino acids: CASRTSGRGDTQYF. As DNA, the CDR3 is TGTGCCAGCAGGACTAGCGGGAGGGGAGATACGCAGTATTTT. The chain joins TRBV2 to TRBJ2-3, with TRBD2 identical over 14 bases. The V gene end was trimmed by 6 bases and the J gene end by 5 bases; junction bases not matched to a gene: 1. This CDR3 is built from 14 residues. Germline-derived CDR1 and CDR2 are SNHLY and FYNNEI.

V and J are TRBV14 and TRBJ2-7, with 10 bases that match TRBD1. The CDR3 length is 15 residues. From germline, CDR1 is SGHDN and CDR2 FVKESK. The V gene end was trimmed by 4 bases and the J gene end by 7 bases; junction bases not matched to a gene: 10. CDR3: CASSPRTGGAVEQYF. The CDR3 nucleotides read TGTGCCAGCAGCCCTCGGACAGGGGGGGCGGTGGAGCAGTACTTC.

The chain links TRBV28 to TRBJ2-7; 8 nucleotides agree with TRBD1. Germline V gene sequence: CDR1 MDHEN, CDR2 SYDVKM. With V trimmed by 4 bases and J by 7 bases, 12 bases remained unmatched. The CDR3 spans 15 residues. CDR3 nucleotides: TGTGCCAGCAGTTCGACAGGGGTCGATTCTCGTGAGCAGTACTTC. Its protein product is CASSSTGVDSREQYF.

The V and J genes are TRBV20-1 and TRBJ1-1; D gene ambiguous. This CDR3 comprises 11 residues. Germline CDR1 and CDR2: DFQATT and SNEGSKA (reference sequence). Trimming took off 3 bases at V and 8 bases at J, with 10 bases between the two ends. This CDR3 is CSARGRVEAFF. CDR3 DNA: TGCAGTGCTAGGGGCCGGGTCGAAGCTTTCTTT.

The gene calls are TRBV9 and TRBJ2-1; 9 bases line up with TRBD2. The CDR3 has 15 amino acids. Germline V gene lookup returns CDR1 SGDLS and CDR2 YYNGEE. After removal of 3 bases from V and 3 bases from J, the junction contained 4 bases not matched to a gene. The CDR3 reads CASSASSGIYNEQFF. The CDR3 nucleotides read TGTGCCAGCAGCGCATCTAGCGGGATCTACAATGAGCAGTTCTTC.

Details on this clone: The junction departs from the called germline gene at one end, perhaps through a read error. V and J are TRBV2 and TRBJ2-7, with 14 bases fitting TRBD2. Germline-derived CDR1 and CDR2 are SNHLY and FYNNEI. This CDR3 spans 15 amino acids. The CDR3: CASREGTSGGGEQYF. CDR3 DNA: TGTGCCAGCAGGGAAGGGACTAGCGGGGGAGGCGAGCAGTACTTC.

The gene calls are TRBV10-1 and TRBJ1-6; D is unclear. There are 17 residues in the CDR3. The V end lost 5 bases, the J end lost 9 bases, and 23 bases lay between the germline ends. CDR1 is WNHNN, CDR2 SYGVQD, per germline (reference sequence). CDR3 region: CASSLEGFGSSGSPLHF. CDR3 coding DNA: TGCGCCAGCAGTCTGGAAGGCTTTGGGTCGTCGGGTTCACCCCTCCACTTT.

This clone was seen only a few times. This rearrangement joins TRBV11-2 to TRBJ1-5; D gene ambiguous. CDR1 and CDR2 from the germline V gene are SGHAT and FQNNGV. The V gene lost 9 bases and the J gene lost 10 bases, with 7 bases spanning the gap. CDR3 length equals 9 residues. The CDR3 coding sequence is TGTGCCAGGGGCGATCCCCAGCATTTT. The encoded protein is CARGDPQHF. The full variable domain, its missing parts supplied by reference TRBV11-2 and TRBJ1-5, is EAGVAQSPRYKIIEKRQSVAFWCNPISGHATLYWYQQILGQGPKLLIQFQNNGVVDDSQLPKDRFSAERLKGVDSTLKIQPAKLEDSAVYLCARGDPQHFGDGTRLSIL.

V gene TRBV7-6 combines with J gene TRBJ2-7, with 8 bases matching TRBD1. CDR3 length equals 14 residues. CDR1 is SGHVS, CDR2 FNYEAQ, per germline. J lost 2 bases, V lost 4 bases, and 4 bases had no gene match. The chain's CDR3 is CASSSGQGAYEQYF. The CDR3 DNA reads as TGTGCCAGCAGCTCCGGACAGGGAGCCTACGAGCAGTACTTC.

The CDR3 is CASPGSGSTDTQYF. In DNA, the CDR3 is TGTGCCTCCCCGGGTAGCGGGAGTACAGATACGCAGTATTTT. V is TRBV30 and J is TRBJ2-3; TRBD2 matches 9 bases. The ends lost 7 bases at V and 3 bases at J; junction bases unmatched: 8. The CDR3 loop spans 14 amino acids. Germline CDR1 reads GTSNPN; CDR2 reads SVGIG (reference sequence).

This clone was found a few times. The J gene is TRBJ2-7, the V gene TRBV2; tentatively, D is TRBD1 or TRBD2 (5 bases each). With 8 bases removed from V and 2 bases from J, the gap between germline ends came to 19 bases. The CDR3 extends over 15 amino acids. Germline V lookup: CDR1 SNHLY, CDR2 FYNNEI. The CDR3 coding sequence is TGTGCCAGCGCACGAGGGGTAGGGACCACCTACGAGCAGTACTTC. Translating it yields CASARGVGTTYEQYF.

A few counts support this clone. This rearrangement joins TRBV5-1 to TRBJ1-5; D not certain. Between the trimmed V and J ends, which lost 7 bases and 4 bases, there was a span of 18 bases. CDR1 is SGHRS and CDR2 is YFSETQ in the germline V gene. This CDR3 is 15 amino acids long. The CDR3 is CASAPSRRTNQPQHF. CDR3 sequence (DNA): TGCGCCAGCGCCCCCTCTCGGCGAACAAATCAGCCCCAGCATTTT.

This sequence joins TRBV7-2 and TRBJ2-1; weak D call: TRBD2 (5 bases). This CDR3 has 15 amino acids. The germline V gene encodes CDR1 SGHTA and CDR2 FQGNSA. Trimming shortened V by 6 bases and J by 8 bases, and 20 bases separated the two germline ends. This CDR3 is CASSFGVEKVHEQFF. DNA for the CDR3: TGTGCCAGCAGTTTCGGGGTTGAAAAAGTCCATGAGCAGTTCTTC.